Sequencing of this T cell receptor (beta chain) was carried out in a study of T-cell memory formation after mild COVID-19. The study, taken as a whole, reports: Shrinking CD4+ clones were chiefly CM and EM; CD8+ ones were chiefly EMRA. Day 15 to 85 contractors were CD4/CD8 balanced; later expanders leaned CD4+.

Remarks on this clonotype: Its antigen remains unknown.

Germline-derived CDR1 and CDR2 are SEHNR and FQNEAQ (reference sequence). The V gene end was trimmed by 4 bases and the J gene end by 2 bases; junction bases not matched to a gene: 6. This CDR3 contains 15 residues. MiXCR was run by TCRdb on the 5' RACE reads, yielding one entry per CDR3 protein. The sample includes roughly 80,000 distinct CDR3 sequences, 14% of them seen just once. The source of this sequence is an adult woman who had mild COVID-19 (a few samples of this study predate the infection). Cell type and time point are not known. This chain uses TRBV7-9 with TRBJ2-7, with 9 positions matching TRBD1. The sequenced sample consisted of PBMCs or a T cell subset sorted from them (not recorded which). The CDR3 is CASSSAGTGTYEQYF. CDR3 coding DNA: TGTGCCAGCAGCTCCGCCGGGACAGGGACCTACGAGCAGTACTTC.